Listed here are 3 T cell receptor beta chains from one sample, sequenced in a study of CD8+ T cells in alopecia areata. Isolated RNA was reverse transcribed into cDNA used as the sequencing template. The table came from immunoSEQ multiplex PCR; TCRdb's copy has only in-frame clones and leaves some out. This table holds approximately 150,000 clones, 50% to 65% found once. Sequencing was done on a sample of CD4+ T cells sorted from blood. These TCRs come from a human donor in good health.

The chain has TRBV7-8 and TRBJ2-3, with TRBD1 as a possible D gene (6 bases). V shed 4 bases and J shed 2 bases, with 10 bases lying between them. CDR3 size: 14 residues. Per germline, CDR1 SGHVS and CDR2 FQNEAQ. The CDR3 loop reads CASSSDSATDTQYF. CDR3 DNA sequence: TGTGCCAGCAGCTCGGACAGCGCCACAGATACGCAGTATTTT.

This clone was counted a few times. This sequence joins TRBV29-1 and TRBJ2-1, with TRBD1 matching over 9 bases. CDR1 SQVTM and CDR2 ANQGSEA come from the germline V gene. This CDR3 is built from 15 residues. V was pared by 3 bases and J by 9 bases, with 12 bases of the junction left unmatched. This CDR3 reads CSVEAPDRGMGEQFF. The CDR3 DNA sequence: TGCAGCGTTGAGGCGCCGGACAGGGGAATGGGTGAGCAGTTCTTC.

CDR3 sequence reads: CASSQTGGANTEAFF. CDR3 DNA: TGCGCCAGCAGCCAAACTGGGGGGGCGAACACTGAAGCTTTCTTT. This chain connects TRBV4-1 to TRBJ1-1; tentatively, D is TRBD1 (6 bases). The V end lost 2 bases, the J end lost 1 base, and 11 bases lay between the germline ends. The CDR3 extends over 15 amino acids. Germline CDR1 and CDR2: MGHRA and YSYEKL.